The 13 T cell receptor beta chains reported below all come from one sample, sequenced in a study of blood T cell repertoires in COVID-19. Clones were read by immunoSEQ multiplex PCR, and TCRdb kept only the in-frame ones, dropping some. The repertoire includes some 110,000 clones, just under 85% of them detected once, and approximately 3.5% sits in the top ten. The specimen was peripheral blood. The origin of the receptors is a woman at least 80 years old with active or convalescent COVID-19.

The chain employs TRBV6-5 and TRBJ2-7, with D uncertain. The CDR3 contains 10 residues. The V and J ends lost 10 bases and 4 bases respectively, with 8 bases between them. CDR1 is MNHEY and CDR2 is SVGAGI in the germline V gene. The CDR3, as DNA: TGTGCCACCGTACATTACGAGCAGTACTTC. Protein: CATVHYEQYF.

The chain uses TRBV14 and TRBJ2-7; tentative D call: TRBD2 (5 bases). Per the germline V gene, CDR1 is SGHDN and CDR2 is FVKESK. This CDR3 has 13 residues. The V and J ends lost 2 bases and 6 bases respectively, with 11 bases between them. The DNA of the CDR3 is TGTGCCAGCAGCCAACTTCTAGCTTCCGAGCAGTACTTC. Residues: CASSQLLASEQYF.

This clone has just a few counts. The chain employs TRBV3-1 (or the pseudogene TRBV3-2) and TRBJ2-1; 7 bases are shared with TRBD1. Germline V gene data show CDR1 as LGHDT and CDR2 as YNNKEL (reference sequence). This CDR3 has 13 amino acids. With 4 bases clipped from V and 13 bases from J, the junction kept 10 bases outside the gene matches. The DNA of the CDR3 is TGTGCCAGCAGCCGGAATGACTGGGACAGTCAGTTCTTC. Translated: CASSRNDWDSQFF.

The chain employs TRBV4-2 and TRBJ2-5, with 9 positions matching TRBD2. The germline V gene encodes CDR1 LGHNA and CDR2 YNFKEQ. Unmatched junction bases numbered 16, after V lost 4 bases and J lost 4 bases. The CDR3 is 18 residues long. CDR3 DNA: TGTGCCAGCAGCCCCTCAGCGGGGGGCGCCTATCTCCCAGAGACCCAGTACTTC. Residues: CASSPSAGGAYLPETQYF.

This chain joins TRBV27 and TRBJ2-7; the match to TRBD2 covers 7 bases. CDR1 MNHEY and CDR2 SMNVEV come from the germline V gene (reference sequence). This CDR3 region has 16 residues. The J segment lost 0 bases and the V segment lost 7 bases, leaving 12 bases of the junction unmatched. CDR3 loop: CASKKEGTTFSYEQYF. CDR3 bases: TGTGCCAGCAAAAAAGAGGGGACTACCTTCTCCTACGAGCAGTACTTC.

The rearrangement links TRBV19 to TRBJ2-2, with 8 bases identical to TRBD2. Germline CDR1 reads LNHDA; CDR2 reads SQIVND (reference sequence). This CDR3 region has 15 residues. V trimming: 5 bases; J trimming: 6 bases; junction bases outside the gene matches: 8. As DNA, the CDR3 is TGTGCCAGTAGTGCCTCGGGACTAGTGTCCGGGGAGCTGTTTTTT. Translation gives CASSASGLVSGELFF.

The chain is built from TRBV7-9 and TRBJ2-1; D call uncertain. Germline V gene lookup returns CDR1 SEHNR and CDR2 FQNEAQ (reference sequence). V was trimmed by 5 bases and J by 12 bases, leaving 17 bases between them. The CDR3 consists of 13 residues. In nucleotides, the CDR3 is TGTGCCAGCAGCCGCACGAACGATGCAGTGCAGTTCTTC. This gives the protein CASSRTNDAVQFF.

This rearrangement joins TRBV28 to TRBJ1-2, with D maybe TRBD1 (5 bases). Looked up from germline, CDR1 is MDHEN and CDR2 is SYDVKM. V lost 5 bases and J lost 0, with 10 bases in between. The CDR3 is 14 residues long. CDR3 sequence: CASSRQRANYGYTF. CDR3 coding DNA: TGTGCCAGCAGTCGACAGAGAGCTAACTATGGCTACACCTTC.

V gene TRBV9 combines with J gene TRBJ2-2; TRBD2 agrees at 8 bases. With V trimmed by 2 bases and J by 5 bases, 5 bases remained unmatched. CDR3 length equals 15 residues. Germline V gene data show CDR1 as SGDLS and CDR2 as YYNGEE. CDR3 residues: CASSVATSGTGELFF. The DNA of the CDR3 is TGTGCCAGCAGCGTTGCCACTAGCGGTACCGGGGAGCTGTTTTTT.

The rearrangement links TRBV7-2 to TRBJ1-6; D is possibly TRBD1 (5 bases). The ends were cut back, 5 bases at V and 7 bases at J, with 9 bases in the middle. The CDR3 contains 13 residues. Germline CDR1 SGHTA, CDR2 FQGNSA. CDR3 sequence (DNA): TGTGCCAGCAGCCCTCAGGGAAATTCACCCCTCCACTTT. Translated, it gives CASSPQGNSPLHF.

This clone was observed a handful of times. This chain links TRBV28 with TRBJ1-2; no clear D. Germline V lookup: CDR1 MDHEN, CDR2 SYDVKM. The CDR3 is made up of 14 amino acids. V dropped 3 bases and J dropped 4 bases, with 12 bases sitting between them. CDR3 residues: CASSFPPRTYGYTF. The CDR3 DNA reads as TGTGCCAGCAGTTTCCCCCCGCGCACCTATGGCTACACCTTC.

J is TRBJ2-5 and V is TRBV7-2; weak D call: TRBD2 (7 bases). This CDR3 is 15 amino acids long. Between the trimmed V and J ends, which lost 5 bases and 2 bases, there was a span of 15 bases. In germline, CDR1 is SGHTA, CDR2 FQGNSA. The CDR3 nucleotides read TGTGCCAGCAGCCCCCTCGAGGGGGGGCAAGAGACCCAGTACTTC. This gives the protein CASSPLEGGQETQYF.

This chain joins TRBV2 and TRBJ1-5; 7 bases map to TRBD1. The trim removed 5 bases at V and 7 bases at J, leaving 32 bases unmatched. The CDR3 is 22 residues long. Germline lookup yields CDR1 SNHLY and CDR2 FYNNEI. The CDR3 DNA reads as TGTGCCAGCAGTAAGAGATCGGACGGACAGGTCGGACCCCGGCGGTTGTGGCAGCCCCAGCATTTT. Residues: CASSKRSDGQVGPRRLWQPQHF.